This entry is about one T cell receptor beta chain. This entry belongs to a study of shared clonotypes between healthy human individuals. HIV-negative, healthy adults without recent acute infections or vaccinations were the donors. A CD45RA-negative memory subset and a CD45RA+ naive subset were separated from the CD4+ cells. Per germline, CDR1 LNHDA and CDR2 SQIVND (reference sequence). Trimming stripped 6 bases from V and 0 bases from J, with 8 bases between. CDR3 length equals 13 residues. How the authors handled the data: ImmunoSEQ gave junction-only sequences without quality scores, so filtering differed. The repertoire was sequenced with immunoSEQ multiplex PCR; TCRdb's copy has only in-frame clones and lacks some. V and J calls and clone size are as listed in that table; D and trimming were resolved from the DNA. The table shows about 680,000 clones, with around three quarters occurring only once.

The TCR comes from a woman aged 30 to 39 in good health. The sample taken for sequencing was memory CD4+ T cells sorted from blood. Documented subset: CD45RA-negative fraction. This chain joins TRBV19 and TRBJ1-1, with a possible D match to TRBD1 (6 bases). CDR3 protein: CASSTGLNTEAFF. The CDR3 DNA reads TGTGCCAGTAGCACAGGGTTGAACACTGAAGCTTTCTTT. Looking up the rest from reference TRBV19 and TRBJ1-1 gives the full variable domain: DGGITQSPKYLFRKEGQNVTLSCEQNLNHDAMYWYRQDPGQGLRLIYYSQIVNDFQKGDIAEGYSVSREKKESFPLTVTSAQKNPTAFYLCASSTGLNTEAFFGQGTRLTVV.